This T cell receptor (beta chain) is drawn from a study of T-cell memory formation after mild COVID-19. This clonotype has just a few counts. Its antigen remains unidentified. The CDR3 sequence is 14 residues long. The germline CDR1 and CDR2 sequences are MNHEY and SMNVEV (reference sequence). The trim removed 4 bases at V and 6 bases at J, leaving 5 bases unmatched. Using its own MiXCR run on the 5' RACE reads, TCRdb lists one record per CDR3 protein. The sample lists under 450,000 distinct CDR3 sequences; 13% to 15% were seen once. Study findings and constraints: The study found balanced CD4/CD8 in clones contracting day 15 to 85 and a CD4+ lean in later expanders. The CD4+ clones that contracted clustered mainly within CM and EM, and the CD8+ clones concentrated in EMRA.

The TCR was taken from a man younger than 35 who had mild COVID-19 (a few samples of this study predate the infection). Cell type and time point are not known. The gene calls are TRBV27 and TRBJ1-5; 8 bases map to TRBD1. The sample taken for sequencing was PBMCs or a T cell subset sorted from them (not recorded which). Here the CDR3 DNA reads TGTGCCAGCAGTTCCGACAGGGGATTTCAGCCCCAGCATTTT. Translated, it gives CASSSDRGFQPQHF.